This T cell receptor beta chain was obtained from a study of blood T cell repertoires in COVID-19. Study-level information: Both acute and convalescent COVID-19 samples were obtained from the United States, Italy and Spain. T cells, B-cell-depleted T cells, or PBMCs provided the cDNA or gDNA that served as material.

V gave up 4 bases and J gave up 0 bases; unmatched junction bases: 7. This CDR3 spans 16 amino acids. Germline-derived CDR1 and CDR2 are SGHTA and FQGTGA. Sequenced by immunoSEQ multiplex PCR; TCRdb stores in-frame clones only, minus some. This sample has about 49,000 clones, with roughly 82% found just once. This chain uses TRBV7-3 with TRBJ2-3; 7 nucleotides line up with TRBD2. Sequencing used peripheral blood. This receptor was identified in a woman in her sixties or seventies with acute or convalescent COVID-19. CDR3 coding DNA: TGTGCCAGCAGCTCCGTGGGAGGGCTCAGCACAGATACGCAGTATTTT. This gives the protein CASSSVGGLSTDTQYF.